One and the same sample provided the 30 T cell receptor beta chains below, sequenced in a study of CD8 T cells in Susac syndrome. Reverse transcription of about 0.5 to 1 ug RNA was carried out with random hexamers. TCRdb called the immunoSEQ multiplex PCR reads again in MiXCR, with one record for every CDR3 protein. The sample carries 180,000 or so distinct CDR3 sequences, 90% to 95% recorded once. Sequencing used CD4+ T cells from PBMCs. These receptors were taken from a human donor in good health.

The chain employs TRBV15 and TRBJ2-7; tentatively, D is TRBD1 (6 bases). Per the germline V gene, CDR1 is LNHNV and CDR2 is YYDKDF (reference sequence). The CDR3 runs to 13 residues. Trimming stripped 5 bases from V and 5 bases from J, with 13 bases between. The CDR3 nucleotides are TGTGCCACCAGCGGGGGCCGCCCCAACGAGCAGTACTTC. Its translation: CATSGGRPNEQYF.

The J gene is TRBJ2-1, the V gene TRBV7-6, with 7 bases lining up with TRBD2. V was clipped by 5 bases and J by 16 bases; unmatched bases: 11. The CDR3 runs 12 residues. From germline, CDR1 is SGHVS and CDR2 FNYEAQ. CDR3 nucleotide sequence: TGTGCCAGCAGCCAAGGGAGGGGAGAAGGATTCTTC. Translating gives CASSQGRGEGFF.

This chain uses TRBV30 with TRBJ2-5; TRBD1 matches 7 bases. Germline assignment: CDR1 GTSNPN and CDR2 SVGIG (reference sequence). The CDR3 runs 14 residues. V gave up 1 base and J gave up 7 bases; unmatched junction bases: 9. The CDR3 loop reads CAWSAVGGYGTQYF. Written as DNA, the CDR3 is TGTGCCTGGAGTGCCGTAGGGGGCTATGGGACCCAGTACTTC. Full variable domain (outside the CDR3, taken from reference TRBV30 and TRBJ2-5): SQTIHQWPATLVQPVGSPLSLECTVEGTSNPNLYWYRQAAGRGLQLLFYSVGIGQISSEVPQNLSASRPQDRQFILSSKKLLLSDSGFYLCAWSAVGGYGTQYFGPGTRLLVL.

The V call is TRBV30, the J call TRBJ2-5; tentative D call: TRBD1 (6 bases). Germline CDR1 GTSNPN, CDR2 SVGIG (reference sequence). The CDR3 totals 11 residues. CDR3 sequence: CARGGQETQYF. In DNA, the CDR3 is TGTGCTCGAGGGGGACAAGAGACCCAGTACTTC.

The chain uses TRBV5-4 and TRBJ1-1, with 7 bases lining up with TRBD1. Germline assignment: CDR1 SGHNT and CDR2 YYREEE (reference sequence). There are 15 residues in the CDR3. The junction had 11 bases not matched to a gene; V was cut back by 3 bases and J by 6 bases. CDR3 region: CASSSTHNRGAEAFF. The CDR3 DNA is TGTGCCAGCAGCTCTACTCACAACAGGGGAGCTGAAGCTTTCTTT.

The chain carries TRBV5-6 and TRBJ2-5; the match to TRBD1 covers 7 bases. This CDR3 is built from 13 residues. Germline V CDR1 and CDR2: SGHDT, YYEEEE. Trimming removed 4 bases from V and 4 bases from J; junction bases left unmatched: 4. CDR3 DNA sequence: TGTGCCAGCAGCGCAGACAGGGTAGAGACCCAGTACTTC. Translating it yields CASSADRVETQYF.

The J gene is TRBJ2-5, the V gene TRBV29-1; perhaps TRBD1 as D (8 bases). The germline CDR1 and CDR2 sequences are SQVTM and ANQGSEA. The V and J ends lost 4 bases and 2 bases respectively, with 14 bases between them. CDR3 length: 14 amino acids. The CDR3 DNA sequence: TGCAGCGTTGGGCACAGGGGGGGACAAGAGACCCAGTACTTC. This translates into CSVGHRGGQETQYF.

The chain joins TRBV3-1 to TRBJ1-5; D is unresolved. V was shortened by 0 bases and J by 7 bases, with 10 bases between the two germline ends. CDR1 is LGHDT and CDR2 is YNNKEL in the germline V gene (reference sequence). The CDR3 runs 14 residues. CDR3 coding DNA: TGTGCCAGCAGCCAAGACAGAAATCCCCAGCCCCAGCATTTT. Translated: CASSQDRNPQPQHF.

J is TRBJ2-5 and V is TRBV15; the D is unclear. The CDR3 is 13 residues long. V gave up 0 bases and J gave up 9 bases, with 11 bases separating them. CDR1 LNHNV and CDR2 YYDKDF come from the germline V gene (reference sequence). CDR3 region: CATSRDPSSAQYF. Written as DNA, the CDR3 is TGTGCCACCAGCAGAGATCCTTCCTCGGCCCAGTACTTC.

The chain employs TRBV20-1 and TRBJ2-5; D remains ambiguous. V was trimmed by 0 bases and J by 4 bases, leaving 3 bases between them. The CDR3 loop spans 11 amino acids. Germline values: CDR1 DFQATT, CDR2 SNEGSKA (reference sequence). The CDR3: CSARDSETQYF. For the CDR3, the DNA is TGCAGTGCTAGAGATTCAGAGACCCAGTACTTC.

The chain links TRBV14 to TRBJ1-2; 8 positions match TRBD1. V dropped 2 bases and J dropped 4; count of bases not matched to a gene: 6. This CDR3 region has 15 residues. The germline gives CDR1 SGHDN, CDR2 FVKESK. Written as DNA, the CDR3 is TGTGCCAGCAGCCAACCGGGACAGGTCCCCTATGGCTACACCTTC. It codes for CASSQPGQVPYGYTF.

The chain joins TRBV23-1 to TRBJ1-5; 8 nucleotides align to TRBD1. TRBV23-1 carries the ORF label, with uncertain function. J lost 6 bases, V lost 3 bases, and 16 bases had no gene match. This CDR3 has 18 amino acids. In DNA form, the CDR3 reads TGCGCCAGCAGTCACACCAGTGGGGGGACAGGAGGGAGTCAGCCCCAGCATTTT. Its translation: CASSHTSGGTGGSQPQHF.

CDR3 sequence: CAISPRQGREVTLHF. The CDR3 bases are TGTGCCATCAGTCCCCGACAGGGTCGGGAAGTAACCCTCCACTTT. The chain employs TRBV10-3 and TRBJ1-6; 7 bases line up with TRBD1. Germline CDR1 ENHRY, CDR2 SYGVKD. The CDR3 spans 15 residues. Losses at the gene ends were 5 bases for V and 14 bases for J; bases not matched to a gene: 15.

This chain connects TRBV9 to TRBJ2-7; a weak D match, TRBD1 (6 bases). Trimming cost V 3 bases and J 6 bases, with 16 bases left between them. The V gene's germline CDR1 is SGDLS and CDR2 YYNGEE. The CDR3 has 14 amino acids. CDR3 sequence reads: CASSEGGSKGEQYF. The CDR3 DNA reads as TGTGCCAGCAGCGAAGGGGGTTCTAAGGGCGAGCAGTACTTC.

The chain has TRBV3-1 and TRBJ2-3; TRBD2 matches at 10 bases. V was pared by 1 base and J by 2 bases, with 3 bases of the junction left unmatched. The CDR3 is 16 amino acids. Per the germline V gene, CDR1 is LGHDT and CDR2 is YNNKEL (reference sequence). DNA of the CDR3: TGTGCCAGCAGCCAAGGAACTAGCGGGGACACAGATACGCAGTATTTT. Translation gives CASSQGTSGDTDTQYF.

The chain's CDR3 is CSANRQPTEQYF. The DNA for the CDR3 is TGCAGTGCTAACCGACAGCCCACCGAGCAGTACTTC. The chain joins TRBV20-1 to TRBJ2-7, with TRBD1 as a possible D gene (5 bases). The CDR3 has 12 residues. Deletions cut 4 bases from V and 6 bases from J, with 13 bases between. The germline V gene encodes CDR1 DFQATT and CDR2 SNEGSKA (reference sequence).

V usage is TRBV11-3 and J usage is TRBJ2-3; perhaps TRBD1 as D (6 bases). The CDR3 contains 17 residues. The V gene's germline CDR1 is SGHNT and CDR2 YENEEA. V lost 1 base to trimming and J lost 1 base, with 15 bases between them. The CDR3 nucleotides read TGTGCCAGCAGCTTAGGTGGGACAACTTTTGGCACAGATACGCAGTATTTT. This encodes CASSLGGTTFGTDTQYF. Supplemented by reference TRBV11-3 and TRBJ2-3, the full variable domain reads EAGVVQSPRYKIIEKKQPVAFWCNPISGHNTLYWYLQNLGQGPELLIRYENEEAVDDSQLPKDRFSAERLKGVDSTLKIQPAELGDSAVYLCASSLGGTTFGTDTQYFGPGTRLTVL.

This chain connects TRBV30 to TRBJ2-3; D perhaps matches TRBD2 (5 bases). CDR1 GTSNPN and CDR2 SVGIG come from the germline V gene (reference sequence). This CDR3 has 14 residues. V was clipped by 2 bases and J by 5 bases, with 14 bases between them. The CDR3 nucleotides are TGTGCCTGGAGTATGCTGAGCGGCCAAGATACGCAGTATTTT. Translated, it gives CAWSMLSGQDTQYF.

The V gene is TRBV29-1, the J gene TRBJ2-1; D remains ambiguous. Deletions cut 4 bases from V and 7 bases from J, with 20 bases between. The CDR3 has 15 amino acids. Germline V gene sequence: CDR1 SQVTM, CDR2 ANQGSEA. The CDR3 DNA reads TGCAGCGTTGTATTTGGTATGCGATCTAGGAATGAGCAGTTCTTC. Amino acid sequence: CSVVFGMRSRNEQFF.

The chain has TRBV29-1 and TRBJ2-7; 8 nucleotides line up with TRBD1. V gave up 0 bases and J gave up 0 bases; unmatched junction bases: 4. The CDR3 is 15 residues long. Germline V gives CDR1 SQVTM, CDR2 ANQGSEA. CDR3 DNA sequence: TGCAGCGTTGAAGATTGGGGACAGGCCTCCTACGAGCAGTACTTC. Amino acid sequence: CSVEDWGQASYEQYF.

V is TRBV10-2 and J is TRBJ1-2; the D gene is possibly TRBD1 (5 bases). The germline CDR1 and CDR2 sequences are WSHSY and SAAADI. With 3 bases removed from V and 7 bases from J, the gap between germline ends came to 9 bases. The CDR3 length is 12 residues. The CDR3 protein is CASSDRVGGYTF. The CDR3 DNA is TGCGCCAGCAGTGACAGGGTTGGTGGCTACACCTTC.

This rearrangement joins TRBV4-2 to TRBJ2-2; D is possibly TRBD2 (6 bases). CDR1 is LGHNA, CDR2 YNFKEQ, per germline. Trimming removed 4 bases from V and 7 bases from J, with 16 bases in between. The CDR3 length is 15 residues. The DNA of the CDR3 is TGTGCCAGCAGCCCGCGGGGTTCTAGAAACGGGGAGCTGTTTTTT. Amino acids: CASSPRGSRNGELFF.

This rearrangement joins TRBV2 to TRBJ2-5; a weak D match, TRBD2 (5 bases). This CDR3 spans 12 amino acids. The germline CDR1 and CDR2 sequences are SNHLY and FYNNEI. The V and J ends lost 9 bases and 5 bases respectively, with 13 bases between them. The CDR3 region has the DNA TGTGCCAGGAGGGCAGGCTCGGAGACCCAGTACTTC. Protein: CARRAGSETQYF.

The V gene is TRBV21-1, the J gene TRBJ2-1; TRBD2 is the table's D call and was not checked against the DNA. TRBV21-1 is a recognized pseudogene. The CDR3 is 15 amino acids. The CDR3 loop is CASSKAGRASGEQFF. DNA for the CDR3: TGTGCCAGCAGCAAAGCCGGCAGGGCGTCTGGTGAGCAGTTCTTC.

The chain has TRBV18 and TRBJ2-7; D not certain. Germline-derived CDR1 and CDR2 are KGHSH and LQKENI. The CDR3 length is 12 residues. With 2 bases removed from V and 2 bases from J, the gap between germline ends came to 4 bases. In DNA form, the CDR3 reads TGTGCCAGCTCACCATACACCTACGAGCAGTACTTC. Protein product: CASSPYTYEQYF.

The chain is built from TRBV18 and TRBJ1-2; D unclear. The CDR3 loop spans 12 amino acids. V shed 0 bases and J shed 8 bases, with 7 bases lying between them. CDR1 and CDR2 from the germline V gene are KGHSH and LQKENI. The CDR3 region is CASSPPGKGYTF. The CDR3 DNA reads TGTGCCAGCTCACCACCGGGTAAAGGCTACACCTTC.

The chain has TRBV7-8 and TRBJ2-1; D is possibly TRBD2 (5 bases). The length of the CDR3 is 14 residues. The ends were cut back, 5 bases at V and 5 bases at J, with 13 bases in the middle. Germline V gives CDR1 SGHVS, CDR2 FQNEAQ. The DNA of the CDR3 is TGTGCCAGCAGCGCCCCGGACGGGGACAATGAGCAGTTCTTC. Translating it yields CASSAPDGDNEQFF.

The V gene is TRBV6-6, the J gene TRBJ2-3, with TRBD1 identical over 8 bases. The germline V gene encodes CDR1 MNHNY and CDR2 SVGAGI (reference sequence). J lost 7 bases, V lost 6 bases, and 6 bases had no gene match. The CDR3 is 13 residues long. The CDR3 loop is CASREQGVNTQYF. CDR3 sequence (DNA): TGTGCCAGCAGGGAACAGGGGGTAAATACGCAGTATTTT.

The chain carries TRBV12-3 or TRBV12-4 and TRBJ2-1, with D possibly called TRBD1 or TRBD2 (6 bases each). The ends were cut back, 0 bases at V and 3 bases at J, with 12 bases in the middle. The CDR3 extends over 16 amino acids. The CDR3, as DNA: TGTGCCAGCAGTTTAGCGGGGGGCCTTTACTACAATGAGCAGTTCTTC. Protein product: CASSLAGGLYYNEQFF.

The chain uses TRBV30 and TRBJ2-1; D possibly uses TRBD1 or TRBD2 (5 bases each). There are 12 residues in the CDR3. V was pared by 6 bases and J by 3 bases, with 9 bases between. Germline loops: CDR1 GTSNPN, CDR2 SVGIG (reference sequence). DNA of the CDR3: TGTGCCTGTCGGGGCTACTACAATGAGCAGTTCTTC. It translates to CACRGYYNEQFF.